Below, 6 T cell receptor beta chains from the same sample are listed, as sequenced in a study of blood T cell repertoires in COVID-19. Clones were sequenced by immunoSEQ multiplex PCR, and TCRdb holds only the in-frame ones, with some missing. Among 40,000 to 55,000 clones listed, over 75% were seen once. The sequenced sample consisted of peripheral blood. These receptors were taken from a woman older than 75 with acute or convalescent COVID-19.

The rearrangement links TRBV6-5 to TRBJ2-2; 10 bases align to TRBD1. V lost 4 bases to trimming and J lost 4 bases; unmatched junction nucleotides: 6. This CDR3 contains 16 residues. The germline gives CDR1 MNHEY, CDR2 SVGAGI. CDR3 residues: CASSFGTGATTGELFF. The CDR3 coding sequence is TGTGCCAGCAGTTTCGGGACAGGGGCTACCACCGGGGAGCTGTTTTTT.

The chain combines TRBV10-3 with TRBJ1-5; the D is unclear. The germline V and J ends were trimmed by 9 bases and 4 bases, with 13 bases remaining between them. Germline-derived CDR1 and CDR2 are ENHRY and SYGVKD. This CDR3 is built from 13 residues. The CDR3 protein is CAIQEGLNQPQHF. CDR3 DNA sequence: TGTGCCATTCAGGAGGGTTTAAATCAGCCCCAGCATTTT.

The chain couples TRBV6-6 to TRBJ2-7; D might be TRBD1 (5 bases). The V gene's germline CDR1 is MNHNY and CDR2 SVGAGI (reference sequence). The V end lost 2 bases, the J end lost 2 bases, and 10 bases lay between the germline ends. The CDR3 consists of 14 residues. CDR3 in DNA: TGTGCCAGCAGTTACGGGGCAACAGCCTACGAGCAGTACTTC. It codes for CASSYGATAYEQYF.

J is TRBJ1-3 and V is TRBV10-2, with 7 bases matching TRBD1. V lost 3 bases, J lost 0 bases, and 2 bases stayed unmatched. The germline gives CDR1 WSHSY, CDR2 SAAADI. The CDR3 sequence is 15 residues long. This CDR3 reads CASSESGGSGNTIYF. The CDR3 DNA follows: TGCGCCAGCAGTGAATCAGGGGGCTCTGGAAACACCATATATTTT.

The V call is TRBV5-6, the J call TRBJ2-1; 7 nucleotides agree with TRBD1. Germline V gene sequence: CDR1 SGHDT, CDR2 YYEEEE. Trimming at V came to 0 bases and at J to 4 bases, leaving 4 bases not matched to a gene. The CDR3 is 15 amino acids. The CDR3 sequence: CASSLGQGGYNEQFF. CDR3 DNA: TGTGCCAGCAGCTTGGGACAGGGTGGATACAATGAGCAGTTCTTC. Based on the CDR3 plus reference TRBV5-6 and TRBJ2-1, the full variable domain is DAGVTQSPTHLIKTRGQQVTLRCSPKSGHDTVSWYQQALGQGPQFIFQYYEEEERQRGNFPDRFSGHQFPNYSSELNVNALLLGDSALYLCASSLGQGGYNEQFFGPGTRLTVL.

This rearrangement joins TRBV21-1 to TRBJ1-2. TRBV21-1 is noted as a pseudogene. The CDR3 spans 15 residues. The CDR3 sequence: CASSAGIGWGYGYTF. The CDR3 DNA sequence: TGTGCCAGCAGTGCGGGGATCGGTTGGGGCTATGGCTACACCTTC.